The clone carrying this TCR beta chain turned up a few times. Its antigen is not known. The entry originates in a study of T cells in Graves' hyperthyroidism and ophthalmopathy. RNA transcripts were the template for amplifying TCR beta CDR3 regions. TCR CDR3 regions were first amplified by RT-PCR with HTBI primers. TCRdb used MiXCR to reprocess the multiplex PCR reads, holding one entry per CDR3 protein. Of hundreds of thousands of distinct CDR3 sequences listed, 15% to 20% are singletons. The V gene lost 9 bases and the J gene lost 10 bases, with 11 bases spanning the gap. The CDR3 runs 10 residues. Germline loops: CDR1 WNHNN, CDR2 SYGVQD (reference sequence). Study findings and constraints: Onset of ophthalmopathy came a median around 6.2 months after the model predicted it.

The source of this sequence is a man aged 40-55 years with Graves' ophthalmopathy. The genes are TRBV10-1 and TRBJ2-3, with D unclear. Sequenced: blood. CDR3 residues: CARTVQPQYF. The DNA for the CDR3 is TGCGCCAGAACCGTTCAACCGCAGTATTTT.